A selection of T cell receptor beta chains follows, all from one sample in a study of patients and donors after allogeneic stem cell transplantation. MiXCR, run by TCRdb on the RT-PCR reads, gives a single entry per CDR3 protein. This sample has hundreds of thousands of distinct CDR3 sequences, with approximately 16% found just once. The source material was blood, either unsorted or a sorted T cell fraction (not recorded which). These receptors came from a human donor who was either an allogeneic HSCT recipient or a stem cell or donor lymphocyte infusion donor (not recorded which). It is not recorded whose cells these are; they may come from a transplant donor. Both conserved end residues are part of each CDR3. Fields, in order: V gene, J gene, clone size, D gene, CDR3 DNA, CDR3 protein. D genes are given only for firm matches. Clone size is given for some rows only: seen once, a few or many times, or a class if the clone is expanded.

V gene: TRBV6-2/TRBV6-3; J gene: TRBJ2-7; clone size: few; D gene: NA; CDR3 DNA: TGTGCCAGCAGTTACGGCAGATACGAGCAGTACTTC; CDR3 protein: CASSYGRYEQYF
V gene: TRBV2; J gene: TRBJ1-1; clone size: NA; D gene: TRBD1; CDR3 DNA: TGTGCCAGCAGAGGGACAGGGGGGGGGACTGAAGCTTTCTTT; CDR3 protein: CASRGTGGGTEAFF
V gene: TRBV12-2; J gene: TRBJ2-3; clone size: NA; D gene: NA; CDR3 DNA: TGTGCAAGTCGCTTAGTCCTAGCGGGAATCACAGATACGCAGTATTTT; CDR3 protein: CASRLVLAGITDTQYF
V gene: TRBV12-3/TRBV12-4; J gene: TRBJ2-5; clone size: few; D gene: NA; CDR3 DNA: TGTGCCAGCAGTTCTCCAGGGGTAGAGACCCAGTACTTC; CDR3 protein: CASSSPGVETQYF
V gene: TRBV5-1; J gene: TRBJ2-1; clone size: NA; D gene: NA; CDR3 DNA: TGCGCCAGCAGCTTGAATTCGGGGGATACCTACAATGAGCAGTTCTTC; CDR3 protein: CASSLNSGDTYNEQFF
V gene: TRBV12-3/TRBV12-4; J gene: TRBJ2-1; clone size: few; D gene: NA; CDR3 DNA: TGTGCCAGCAGTAAGAATGAGCAGTTCTTC; CDR3 protein: CASSKNEQFF
V gene: TRBV7-2; J gene: TRBJ2-5; clone size: NA; D gene: TRBD2; CDR3 DNA: TGTGCCAGCAGCTCCCGACTAGCGGGGGGGATGGAGACCCAGTACTTC; CDR3 protein: CASSSRLAGGMETQYF
V gene: TRBV15; J gene: TRBJ1-2; clone size: few; D gene: NA; CDR3 DNA: TGTGCCACCAGCAGACAGGGAGGGGTAGGTGGCTACACCTTC; CDR3 protein: CATSRQGGVGGYTF
V gene: TRBV7-3; J gene: TRBJ2-3; clone size: few; D gene: TRBD2; CDR3 DNA: TGTGCCAGCAGCTCCGGGACTAGCTCTAGCACAGATACGCAGTATTTT; CDR3 protein: CASSSGTSSSTDTQYF
V gene: TRBV15; J gene: TRBJ2-3; clone size: few; D gene: NA; CDR3 DNA: TGTGCCACCAGCAGAGAACCGGGAGTTCGGGTAGATACGCAGTATTTT; CDR3 protein: CATSREPGVRVDTQYF
V gene: TRBV27; J gene: TRBJ2-4; clone size: NA; D gene: NA; CDR3 DNA: TGTGCCAGCAGTTCCACAGGAGTAAACATTCAGTACTTC; CDR3 protein: CASSSTGVNIQYF
V gene: TRBV4-3; J gene: TRBJ1-1; clone size: NA; D gene: NA; CDR3 DNA: TGCGCCAGCAGCCGACGCAGGCAGGGGAGGACTGAAGCTTTCTTT; CDR3 protein: CASSRRRQGRTEAFF
V gene: TRBV3-1; J gene: TRBJ2-1; clone size: many; D gene: NA; CDR3 DNA: TGTGCCAGCAGCTCCAGGGGCGGTAGCTACAATGAGCAGTTCTTC; CDR3 protein: CASSSRGGSYNEQFF
V gene: TRBV7-9; J gene: TRBJ2-5; clone size: NA; D gene: NA; CDR3 DNA: TGTGCCAGCAGCGCAGGGACGACCCAACTGGAGACCCAGTACTTC; CDR3 protein: CASSAGTTQLETQYF
V gene: TRBV12-3/TRBV12-4; J gene: TRBJ1-4; clone size: few; D gene: NA; CDR3 DNA: TGTGCCAGCAGTTTAGGTCTTCGGGGGGCTAGTGAAAAACTGTTTTTT; CDR3 protein: CASSLGLRGASEKLFF
V gene: TRBV3-1; J gene: TRBJ1-2; clone size: few; D gene: NA; CDR3 DNA: TGTGCCAGCAGCCAATCCAGGGGAGGCTACACCTTC; CDR3 protein: CASSQSRGGYTF
V gene: TRBV29-1; J gene: TRBJ2-7; clone size: few; D gene: TRBD2; CDR3 DNA: TGCAGCGTTGGACTAGCGGGAAGCTCCTACGAGCAGTACTTC; CDR3 protein: CSVGLAGSSYEQYF
V gene: TRBV7-9; J gene: TRBJ2-1; clone size: few; D gene: NA; CDR3 DNA: TGTGCCAGCAGCTTAGACCCAGGTAGAGGCAATGAGCAGTTCTTC; CDR3 protein: CASSLDPGRGNEQFF
V gene: TRBV5-1; J gene: TRBJ1-6; clone size: few; D gene: TRBD1; CDR3 DNA: TGCGCCAGCAGCTTGGGCCCCGGACAGGGATACTCACCCCTCCACTTT; CDR3 protein: CASSLGPGQGYSPLHF